This T cell receptor (beta chain) was retrieved from a study of tumor-infiltrating lymphocytes in localized non-small cell lung cancer. Some clones are missing from TCRdb's copy, which holds only in-frame ones; the method was immunoSEQ multiplex PCR. The repertoire holds some 9,500 clones, with more than 70% as singletons. Germline CDR1 reads SEHNR; CDR2 reads FQNEAQ (reference sequence). This CDR3 comprises 12 residues. Trimming removed 6 bases at V and 0 bases at J, with 5 bases between. The chain combines TRBV7-9 with TRBJ1-1, with no clear D. This TCR came from a human donor with non-small cell lung cancer. The material sequenced was lung tumor tissue. CDR3 DNA: TGTGCCAGCAGGGGGATGAACACTGAAGCTTTCTTT. Protein: CASRGMNTEAFF.